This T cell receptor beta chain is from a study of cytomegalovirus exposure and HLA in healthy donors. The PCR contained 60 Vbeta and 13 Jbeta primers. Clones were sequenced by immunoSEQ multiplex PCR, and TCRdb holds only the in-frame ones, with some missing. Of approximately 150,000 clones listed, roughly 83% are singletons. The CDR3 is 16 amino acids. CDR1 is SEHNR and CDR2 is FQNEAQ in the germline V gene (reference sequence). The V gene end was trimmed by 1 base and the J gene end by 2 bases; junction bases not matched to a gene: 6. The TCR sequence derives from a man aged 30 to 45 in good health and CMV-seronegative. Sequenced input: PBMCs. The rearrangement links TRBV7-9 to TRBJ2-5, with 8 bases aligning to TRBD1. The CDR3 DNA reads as TGTGCCAGCAGCTTAGTTTGGACAGGGTCTCAAGAGACCCAGTACTTC. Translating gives CASSLVWTGSQETQYF.